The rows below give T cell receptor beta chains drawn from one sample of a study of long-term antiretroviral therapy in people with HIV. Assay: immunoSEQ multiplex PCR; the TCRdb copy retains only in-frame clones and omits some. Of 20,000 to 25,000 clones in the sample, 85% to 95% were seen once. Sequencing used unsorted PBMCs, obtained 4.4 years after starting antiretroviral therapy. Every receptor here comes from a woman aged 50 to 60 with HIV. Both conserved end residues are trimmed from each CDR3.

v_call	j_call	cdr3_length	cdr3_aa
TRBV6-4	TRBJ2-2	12	ASSDSPEAGELF
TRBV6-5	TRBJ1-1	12	ASSRDGQRREAF
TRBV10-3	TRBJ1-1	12	ASQGTGVLTEAF
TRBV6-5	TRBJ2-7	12	ASSYTTVGYEQY
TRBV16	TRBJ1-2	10	ASSQSGGSYT
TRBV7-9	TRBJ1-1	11	ASSFSSNTEAF
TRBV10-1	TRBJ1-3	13	AIIDRSKSGNTIY
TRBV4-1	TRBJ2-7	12	ASSQGDTHYEQY
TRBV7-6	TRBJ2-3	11	ASSKRRADTQY
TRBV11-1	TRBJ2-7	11	ASRFDRAGEQY
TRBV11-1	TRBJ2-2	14	ASSPAGGTNTGELF
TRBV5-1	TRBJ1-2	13	ASSFATGYEYGYT
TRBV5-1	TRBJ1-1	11	ASSSTGNTEAF
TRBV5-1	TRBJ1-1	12	ASSLSTANTEAF
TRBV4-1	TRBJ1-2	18	ASSQEQGWGQGDSDYGYT
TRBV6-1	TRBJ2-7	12	ASSGPSSSYEQY
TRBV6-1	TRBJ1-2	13	ASSDMGTGVIGYT
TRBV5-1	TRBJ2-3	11	ASSWGGIDTQY
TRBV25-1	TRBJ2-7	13	ASSETPRGSYEQY
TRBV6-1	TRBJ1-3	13	ASTKSVHSGNTIY
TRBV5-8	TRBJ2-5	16	ASSSRDRGRSTKETQY
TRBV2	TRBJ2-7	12	ASSVTGSSYEQY
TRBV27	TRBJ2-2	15	ASSLGQGRSNTGELF
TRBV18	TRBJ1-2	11	ASSQIDRVSYT
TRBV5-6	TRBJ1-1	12	ASSLGPGLAEAF
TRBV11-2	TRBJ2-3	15	ASSLGTLAGLTDTQY
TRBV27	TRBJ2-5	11	ASSGQGGETQY
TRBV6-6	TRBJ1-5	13	ASSGTGTSNQPQH
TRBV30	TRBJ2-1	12	AWGRPAGVGQQF
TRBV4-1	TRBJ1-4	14	ASSQDSRGSNEKLF
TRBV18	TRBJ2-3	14	ASSPASGGHTDTQY
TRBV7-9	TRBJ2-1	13	ASSLGAGDANEQF
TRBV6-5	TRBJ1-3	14	ASSYSSHTSGNTIY
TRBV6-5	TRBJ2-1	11	ASRQSSYNEQF
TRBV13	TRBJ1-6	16	ASSPNADIRSYNSPLH
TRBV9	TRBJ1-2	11	ASSVERNYGYT
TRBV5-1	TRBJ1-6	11	ASSSNQDAPLH
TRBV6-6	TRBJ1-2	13	ASSSRTAGTVGYT
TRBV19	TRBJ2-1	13	ASSIRQVGDNEQF
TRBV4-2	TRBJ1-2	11	ASSQGGDSGYT
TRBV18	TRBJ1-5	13	ASSPQAAEGQPQH
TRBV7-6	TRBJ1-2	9	ASSRGDGYT
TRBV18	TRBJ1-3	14	ASSPTYRESGNTIY
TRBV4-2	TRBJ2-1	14	ASSQGGAGGYNEQF
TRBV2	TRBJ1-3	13	ASSAVLPSGNTIY